The TCR beta chain under discussion was sequenced for a study of T-cell memory formation after mild COVID-19. Study results and caveats: Some clones that responded were present in memory (sampled pre-infection), which suggests cross-reactive memory joined. Later expanders leaned CD4+, whereas clones that contracted between day 15 and 85 were balanced CD4/CD8.

This clonotype has more than one count but fewer than ten. Antigen: not known. TCRdb reanalysed the 5' RACE reads using MiXCR and keeps one entry per CDR3 protein. Of 350,000 to 500,000 distinct CDR3 sequences in the sample, 23% were seen once. The CDR3 spans 15 residues. Trimming shortened V by 0 bases and J by 4 bases, and 11 bases separated the two germline ends. Per the germline V gene, CDR1 is LGHNA and CDR2 is YSLEER. This sequence was found in an adult woman who had mild COVID-19 (a few samples of this study predate the infection). Cell type and time point are not known. Sequencing was carried out using PBMCs or a T cell subset sorted from them (not recorded which). This chain joins TRBV4-3 and TRBJ2-3, with D hard to call. The CDR3 sequence: CASSQEGRTADTQYF. CDR3 in DNA: TGCGCCAGCAGCCAAGAGGGCAGGACGGCAGATACGCAGTATTTT.